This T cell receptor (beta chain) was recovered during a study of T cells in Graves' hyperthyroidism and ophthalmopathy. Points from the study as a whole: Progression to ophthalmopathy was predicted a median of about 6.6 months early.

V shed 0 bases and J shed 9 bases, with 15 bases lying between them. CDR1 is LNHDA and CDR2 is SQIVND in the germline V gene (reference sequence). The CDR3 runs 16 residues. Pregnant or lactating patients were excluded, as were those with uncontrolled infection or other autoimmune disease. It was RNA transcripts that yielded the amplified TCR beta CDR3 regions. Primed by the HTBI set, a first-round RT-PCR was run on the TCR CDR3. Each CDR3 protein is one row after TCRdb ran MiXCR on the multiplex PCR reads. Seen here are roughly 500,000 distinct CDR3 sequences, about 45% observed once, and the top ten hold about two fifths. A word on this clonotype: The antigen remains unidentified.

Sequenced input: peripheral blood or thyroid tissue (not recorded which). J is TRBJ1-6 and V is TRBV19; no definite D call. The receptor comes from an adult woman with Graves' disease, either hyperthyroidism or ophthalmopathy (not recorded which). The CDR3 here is CASSIDRGKGGSPLHF. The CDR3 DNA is TGTGCCAGTAGTATAGATCGCGGAAAGGGAGGTTCACCCCTCCACTTT.